This entry describes one T cell receptor (beta chain). TCRdb keeps only in-frame clones here, not all; method: immunoSEQ multiplex PCR. The sample carries about 400,000 clones, 89% recorded once. This sample is part of a study of blood T cell repertoires in COVID-19. About the study: Samples taken during acute and convalescent COVID-19 were collected in the United States, Italy and Spain. Sources were T cells, B-cell-depleted T cells, or PBMCs; the material itself was cDNA or gDNA.

Germline lookup yields CDR1 MNHEY and CDR2 SMNVEV (reference sequence). Losses at the gene ends were 4 bases for V and 4 bases for J; bases not matched to a gene: 4. The CDR3 spans 14 residues. V gene TRBV27 combines with J gene TRBJ1-5; 7 positions agree with TRBD1. The source of this sequence is a man between 40 and 49 years old with acute or convalescent COVID-19. Sequenced: peripheral blood. CDR3: CASSSPGQNQPQHF. CDR3 nucleotide sequence: TGTGCCAGCAGTTCCCCGGGACAGAATCAGCCCCAGCATTTT.